This TCR beta chain came from a study of shared clonotypes between healthy human individuals (dated by TCRdb to about 2020). Looking at the study overall: The cohort included three men and a couple of women between 18 and 49 years of age. For each donor, CD4 naive and CD4 memory were each run on three plates, CD8 naive on two plates, and CD8 memory on one plate. To estimate repertoire size and how much clonotype sharing occurs between individuals, the study deeply sequenced the blood TCR repertoires of about 5 healthy adults. Different laboratories and diverse techniques were used to prepare libraries and sequence TCR repertoires, to increase sequencing depth and limit assay-specific biases. Between about 0.8 and 9 billion PBMCs per donor were obtained by leukapheresis. The full study reports these points: Compared with non-shared clonotypes, the clonotypes found in all four sorted-subset donors had higher generation probabilities. Across four donors, 5% to 6% of naive CD4, roughly 3.5% of naive CD8, around 2.1% of memory CD4, and approximately 0.4% of memory CD8 clonotypes were shared. Only blood was sampled, and tissue TCR repertoires likely differ from those in blood. Pairwise subsampling indicated that sequencing depth was expected to affect the degree of clonotype sharing among donors. Even with the large sequencing depth, rarefaction of the sorted-subset datasets indicated that sequencing was incomplete. Estimated clonotype richness was generally larger for naive than for memory subsets. The genetic and exposure-history diversity represented was limited by the small number of donors.

CDR1 and CDR2 are read off the germline V gene as SGHNT and YENEEA. From cysteine to phenylalanine, the CDR3 is 15 amino acids long. This entry keeps only the CDR3 DNA: 45 bases, framed from base 1. Ends trimmed: V by 5 bases, J by 9 bases; bases unmatched to a gene: 7. TCR CDR3 regions were amplified from genomic DNA by multiplex PCR using the deep immunoSEQ assay. Extracted genomic DNA from each cell subset was distributed evenly across all wells of several immunoSEQ 96-well plates, and each plate was treated as a replicate. Each replicate PCR for sorted subsets received 150 to 250 ng genomic DNA, equal to about 30,000 T cell genomes. Purified libraries were quantified with a Qubit 3.0 fluorometer, sized on a Bioanalyzer 2100, and re-quantified with the KAPA Library Quantification kit. Every immunoSEQ 96-well plate was sequenced on a dedicated single-read 150-cycle Illumina NextSeq 550 flow cell. Per the authors' processing: Because only junctional sequences without quality scores were contained in the immunoSEQ output, filtering matching that applied to full-length reads could not be performed. To assign V/J genes and CDR3, sequences were annotated using PyIR, a Python wrapper for IgBLAST v1.9, with IMGT germline references. Reads with weak V/J assignments (E-value above 1e-6), missing CDR3, stop codons, out-of-frame junctions, or ambiguous translated residues were removed. V3J clonotypes were defined as sequences sharing the same inferred V gene, J gene, and CDR3 amino acid sequence. The percentage overlap between two repertoires was calculated by dividing the number of shared unique clonotypes by the size of the smaller repertoire. Three approaches were used to assess repertoire richness: RTK rarefaction, the Chao1 estimator, and Recon v2.1 estimates of unobserved clonotypes. For all TCRbeta clonotypes obtained by the gDNA method from a handful of donors, generation probabilities were computed with OLGA. TCRdb obtained this table from immuneACCESS and retained in-frame rearrangements with V and J assigned. These tables miss some clones; where compared with another copy, unresolved V genes account for less than half of the shortfall, and the remainder is unexplained. That table supplies the V and J calls and clone size; D and trimming were determined from the DNA. This sample gives some 2,000,000 clones in total; 95% of them show up just once. Under 0.15% of the sample is taken by the ten largest.

The donors were healthy, HIV-negative adults who had no recently reported acute infections or vaccinations. Every donor was a Caucasian adult living in Nashville, Tennessee, USA. Magnetic negative selection was used to enrich CD4+ T cells, after which naive cells were positively selected on CD45RA and the negative fraction became the memory subset. After blood collection by leukapheresis, PBMCs were isolated using Ficoll-Histopaque density gradient centrifugation and then cryopreserved in the vapor phase of liquid nitrogen. Analytical flow cytometry was used to check the purity and quantity of each magnetically sorted T cell population. Genomic DNA was isolated from every sorted fraction and measured by UV absorbance on a Nanodrop 2000c. A note on this clone: Its target antigen remains unknown. It has no much larger one-base neighbor in the sample; base qualities were not kept.

The sequencing sample was made of naive CD4+ T cells sorted from blood. The cell subset or site label of this sample denotes: CD45RA+ positively selected. The TCR comes from a man between 18 and 29 years old in good health. The V and J segments used are TRBV11-3 and TRBJ2-1, and 13 bases in between align with TRBD2. The CDR3 protein: CASSPATSGGGEQFF. Here is the DNA: TGTGCCAGCAGCCCAGCCACTAGCGGGGGGGGTGAGCAGTTCTTC. Supplemented by the reference TRBV11-3 and TRBJ2-1 proteins around the CDR3, the complete variable domain is EAGVVQSPRYKIIEKKQPVAFWCNPISGHNTLYWYLQNLGQGPELLIRYENEEAVDDSQLPKDRFSAERLKGVDSTLKIQPAELGDSAVYLCASSPATSGGGEQFFGPGTRLTVL.